This T cell receptor (beta chain) was sequenced during a study of technical replicates of blood from several donors. CDR1 is MNHEY, CDR2 SVGAGI, per germline. The ends lost 5 bases at V and 1 base at J; junction bases unmatched: 7. The CDR3 totals 15 residues. This table comes from immunoSEQ multiplex PCR, and its TCRdb copy is limited to in-frame clones, with some not included. The data contain approximately 81,000 clones, roughly four fifths of them seen just once; the ten biggest clones take up around 4%. This chain connects TRBV6-5 to TRBJ1-2; TRBD1 aligns across 7 bases. Sequenced sample: PBMCs. The TCR sequence derives from a human donor in good health. Some clones in this sample may be carry-over from other donors' samples. CDR3 DNA sequence: TGTGCCAGCAGTCGGACAGGACCCTTTAACTATGGCTACACCTTC. This gives the protein CASSRTGPFNYGYTF.